This TCR beta chain was obtained from a study of response to subunit inactivated influenza vaccine. Regarding the study as a whole: Few additional T cells are recruited per seasonal influenza vaccination, authors suggested.

The J segment lost 1 base and the V segment lost 3 bases, leaving 17 bases of the junction unmatched. This CDR3 has 19 amino acids. Germline-derived CDR1 and CDR2 are MDHEN and SYDVKM. This clonotype came up a few times. Its antigen is currently unknown. Each CDR3 protein gets one entry after TCRdb re-called the RT-PCR reads with MiXCR. The table lists around 570,000 distinct CDR3 sequences, around 8% of them singletons. The chain carries TRBV28 and TRBJ2-7, with 8 bases aligning to TRBD1. Sequencing was performed on PBMCs from blood, taken around 2 years after vaccination. The receptor was derived from a man in his fifties or sixties who received an inactivated influenza vaccine. The CDR3 DNA reads as TGTGCCAGCAGTTTTATGGACAGGGATAAGGGTCTCGCTTCCTACGAGCAGTACTTC. It is translated as CASSFMDRDKGLASYEQYF. Complete variable domain (other parts from reference TRBV28 and TRBJ2-7): DVKVTQSSRYLVKRTGEKVFLECVQDMDHENMFWYRQDPGLGLRLIYFSYDVKMKEKGDIPEGYSVSREKKERFSLILESASTNQTSMYLCASSFMDRDKGLASYEQYFGPGTRLTVT.